The clone carrying this T cell receptor (beta chain) was counted a few times. Resections took place in Japan or China from the mid-2010s to the late 2010s. Sequenced by immunoSEQ multiplex PCR; TCRdb stores in-frame clones only, minus some. This sample yields around 7,500 clones, of which under 75% are seen a single time; 8.5% belongs to the top ten. The data belong to a study of immune evolution from preneoplasia to lung adenocarcinoma. Trimming shortened V by 9 bases and J by 6 bases, and 18 bases separated the two germline ends. Germline CDR1 is LNHDA and CDR2 is SQIVND (reference sequence). The CDR3 totals 13 residues.

Material for sequencing was FFPE atypical adenomatous hyperplasia tissue from the lung. Specified subset: atypical adenomatous hyperplasia (AAH), lung preneoplasia. This rearrangement joins TRBV19 to TRBJ2-7, with D perhaps TRBD2 (5 bases). The clonotype originates from an older donor with lung adenocarcinoma. Some clones in this sample may be carry-over from other donors' samples. The CDR3 reads CASRRGSGFEQYF. As DNA, the CDR3 is TGTGCCAGCCGCCGCGGGTCCGGTTTCGAGCAGTACTTC.